This TCR beta chain was identified in a study of shared clonotypes between healthy human individuals (dated by TCRdb to 2020 to 2021). For context, the study as a whole: A few men and two women, aged 18 to 49 years, made up the cohort. To increase sequencing depth and limit assay-specific biases, TCR repertoire library preparation and sequencing were carried out by different laboratories using diverse techniques. To estimate repertoire size and how much clonotypes are shared between individuals, the study performed deep sequencing of blood TCR repertoires from a handful of healthy adults. For each donor, three plates each were used for CD4 naive and CD4 memory, two plates were used for CD8 naive, and one plate was used for CD8 memory. Between about 0.8 and 9.5 billion PBMCs per donor were obtained by leukapheresis.

The donors were healthy, HIV-negative adults with no recently reported acute infections or vaccinations. Every donor was a Caucasian adult residing in Nashville, Tennessee, USA. Magnetic negative selection was used to enrich CD4+ T cells, after which naive cells were positively selected on CD45RA and the negative fraction became the memory subset. Blood was collected by leukapheresis, and PBMCs were isolated by Ficoll-Histopaque density gradient centrifugation and then cryopreserved in liquid nitrogen vapor phase. Analytical flow cytometry was used to check the purity and quantity of each magnetically sorted T cell population. Genomic DNA was isolated from every sorted fraction and measured by UV absorbance on a Nanodrop 2000c. Worth noting for this clone: Its antigen is currently not known. Base-call qualities are not available, and no considerably larger clone is one nucleotide away.

TCR CDR3 regions were amplified from genomic DNA by multiplex PCR using the deep immunoSEQ assay. Extracted genomic DNA from each cell subset was spread evenly across all wells of several immunoSEQ 96-well plates, with each plate serving as a replicate. For sorted subsets, each replicate PCR was loaded with approximately 190 ng genomic DNA, equivalent to roughly 30,000 T cell genomes. The purified libraries were quantified using a Qubit 3.0 fluorometer, sized with a Bioanalyzer 2100, and then quantified again using the KAPA Library Quantification kit. Every immunoSEQ 96-well plate was sequenced on a separate single-read 150-cycle Illumina NextSeq 550 flow cell. Turning to the authors' computational methods: Because the immunoSEQ output held only junctional sequences and lacked quality scores, the filtering could not match the filtering applied to full-length reads. To assign V/J genes and CDR3, sequences were annotated using PyIR, a Python wrapper for IgBLAST v1.9, with IMGT germline references. Any read was removed if the V/J assignment was weak (E-value above 1e-6), the CDR3 was missing, or the read contained stop codons, out-of-frame junctions, or ambiguous translated residues. V3J clonotypes were defined by identical inferred V gene, J gene, and CDR3 amino acid sequence. To compute the percentage overlap between repertoires, the number of shared unique clonotypes was divided by the size of the smaller repertoire. Richness of each repertoire was evaluated using RTK rarefaction, the Chao1 estimator, and Recon v2.1 estimates of unobserved clonotypes. OLGA was used to compute generation probabilities for all TCRbeta clonotypes that the gDNA method yielded from a few donors. TCRdb holds this immuneACCESS table with in-frame rearrangements only. Some clones are missing; in checked studies, unresolved V genes explain under half, and the rest has no known cause. V and J calls and clone size are as listed in that table; D and trimming were resolved from the DNA. This sample has 780,000 or so clones in its table, and roughly 72% of those were observed once. Jointly, the top ten make up approximately 1.8% of the sample.

General study outcomes and caveats: Rarefaction of sorted-subset datasets indicated incomplete sequencing despite the large sequencing depth. Because the study included only a small number of donors, the genetic and exposure-history diversity represented was limited. Sampling was limited to blood, and TCR repertoires in tissue likely differ from TCR repertoires in blood. Higher generation probabilities were observed for clonotypes shared by all four sorted-subset donors than for non-shared clonotypes. Based on pairwise subsampling, the degree of clonotype sharing among donors was expected to be affected by sequencing depth. Sharing across several donors was observed for 5% to 6.5% of naive CD4, over 3% of naive CD8, over 2% of memory CD4, and roughly 0.4% of memory CD8 clonotypes. Naive subsets generally had larger estimated clonotype richness than memory subsets did.

Sample: memory CD4+ T cells sorted from blood. The label giving this sample's cell subset or site can be read as: CD45RA-negative fraction. The receptor's source is a woman aged 25 to 39 in good health.

The DNA sequence follows: TGTGCCAGCAGTGGCATGGGACACCCGGGCCGGGAGCTGTTTTTT. Its translation reads: CASSGMGHPGRELFF. The receptor chain draws on TRBV28 and TRBJ2-2; a tentative D call is TRBD1 (6 bases match). The germline V gene yields MDHEN for CDR1 and SYDVKM for CDR2. CDR3 length: 15 amino acids, cysteine to phenylalanine. Solely the CDR3 DNA is kept, with 45 bases framed from the first base. V is clipped by 5 bases and J by 9 bases, and the sequence between their germline boundaries is 19 bases long. Beyond the CDR3, the reference TRBV28 and TRBJ2-2 genes provide the residues; the full variable domain reads: DVKVTQSSRYLVKRTGEKVFLECVQDMDHENMFWYRQDPGLGLRLIYFSYDVKMKEKGDIPEGYSVSREKKERFSLILESASTNQTSMYLCASSGMGHPGRELFFGEGSRLTVL.